Shown below are 4 T cell receptor beta chains from a single sample sequenced in a study of shared clonotypes between healthy human individuals. Profiled with immunoSEQ multiplex PCR; TCRdb holds only in-frame clones, not every one. The sample carries around 2.3 million clones, approximately 94% recorded once. The sequencing input was naive CD4+ T cells sorted from blood. Noted subset: CD45RA+ positively selected. These receptors came from a man aged 18 to 29 in good health.

The V gene is TRBV7-2, the J gene TRBJ1-1; no clear D. CDR3 length: 15 residues. V lost 5 bases and J lost 0, with 13 bases in between. Germline CDR1 is SGHTA and CDR2 is FQGNSA. The CDR3 coding sequence is TGTGCCAGCAGCCCTCAGAGCGGTATGAACACTGAAGCTTTCTTT. It yields the protein CASSPQSGMNTEAFF.

The gene calls are TRBV5-1 and TRBJ1-5; D might be TRBD1 (6 bases). This CDR3 region has 15 residues. V shed 1 base and J shed 6 bases, with 14 bases lying between them. The V gene's germline CDR1 is SGHRS and CDR2 YFSETQ. As DNA, the CDR3 is TGCGCCAGCAGCTTGTCGGGGGGGGCTGGTCAGCCCCAGCATTTT. Protein sequence: CASSLSGGAGQPQHF.

The chain has TRBV5-4 and TRBJ2-7, with D possibly matching TRBD2 (7 bases). From germline, CDR1 is SGHNT and CDR2 YYREEE (reference sequence). The CDR3 has 15 residues. The germline V and J ends were trimmed by 0 bases and 3 bases, with 13 bases remaining between them. The CDR3 sequence: CASSLGGGELYEQYF. As DNA, the CDR3 is TGTGCCAGCAGCTTGGGAGGGGGGGAACTCTACGAGCAGTACTTC.

This clone showed up just once. The chain joins TRBV5-1 to TRBJ1-3, with D tentatively TRBD1 (6 bases). The germline V gene has CDR1 SGHRS and CDR2 YFSETQ. This CDR3 contains 18 residues. Trimming took off 1 base at V and 0 bases at J, with 17 bases between the two ends. The CDR3 DNA is TGCGCCAGCAGCTTGTGGGGGACAAAGGAAATCTCTGGAAACACCATATATTTT. This sequence encodes CASSLWGTKEISGNTIYF.